This TCR beta chain originates from a study of neurological immune-mediated disorders. CDR3 length equals 18 residues. Germline V gene data show CDR1 as MDHEN and CDR2 as SYDVKM. J was trimmed by 6 bases and V by 5 bases; bases with no gene match: 22. Time point denoted: longitudinal time-point 2. Via MiXCR, TCRdb re-called the 5' RACE reads, giving one row per CDR3 protein. The repertoire holds 70,000 to 95,000 distinct CDR3 sequences, approximately 13% seen once, with around 4.5% in the top ten. Material for sequencing was PBMCs. The chain links TRBV28 to TRBJ2-7, with 7 bases that match TRBD2. The source of this sequence is a female donor with HTLV-1-associated myelopathy (HAM/TSP). The CDR3 protein is CASSPYPRSGVMSGEQYF. The DNA for the CDR3 is TGTGCCAGCAGTCCATACCCCCGCAGCGGGGTGATGTCAGGCGAGCAGTACTTC.